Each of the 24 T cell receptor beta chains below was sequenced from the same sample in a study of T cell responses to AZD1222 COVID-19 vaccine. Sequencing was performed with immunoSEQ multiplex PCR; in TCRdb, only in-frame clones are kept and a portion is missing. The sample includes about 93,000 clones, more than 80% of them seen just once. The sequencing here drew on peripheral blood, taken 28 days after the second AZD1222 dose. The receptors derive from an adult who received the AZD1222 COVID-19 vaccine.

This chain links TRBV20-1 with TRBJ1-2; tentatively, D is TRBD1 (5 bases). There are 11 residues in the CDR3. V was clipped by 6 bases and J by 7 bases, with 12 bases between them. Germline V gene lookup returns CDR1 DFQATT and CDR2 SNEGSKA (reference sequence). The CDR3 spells CSAFRDSGYTF. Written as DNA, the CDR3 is TGCAGTGCATTCAGGGATAGTGGCTACACCTTC.

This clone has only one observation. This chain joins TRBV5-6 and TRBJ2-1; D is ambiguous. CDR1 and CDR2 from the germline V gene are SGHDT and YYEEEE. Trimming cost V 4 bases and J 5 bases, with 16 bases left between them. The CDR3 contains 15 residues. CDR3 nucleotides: TGTGCCAGCAGCCCGTCCTCGGCCTGGAACAATGAGCAGTTCTTC. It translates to CASSPSSAWNNEQFF.

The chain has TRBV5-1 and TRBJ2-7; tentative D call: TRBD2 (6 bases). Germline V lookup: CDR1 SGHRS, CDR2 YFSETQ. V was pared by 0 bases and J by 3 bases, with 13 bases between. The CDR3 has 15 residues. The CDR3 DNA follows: TGCGCCAGCAGCTTGGCCGTTGCGGGATTCTACGAGCAGTACTTC. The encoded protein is CASSLAVAGFYEQYF. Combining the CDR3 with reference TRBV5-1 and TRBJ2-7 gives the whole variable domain KAGVTQTPRYLIKTRGQQVTLSCSPISGHRSVSWYQQTPGQGLQFLFEYFSETQRNKGNFPGRFSGRQFSNSRSEMNVSTLELGDSALYLCASSLAVAGFYEQYFGPGTRLTVT.

CDR3 protein: CASSRGVTGYRGEQYF. DNA for the CDR3: TGTGCCAGCAGCAGGGGGGTGACAGGGTACAGGGGCGAGCAGTACTTC. The chain joins TRBV5-6 to TRBJ2-7, with D tentatively TRBD1 (7 bases). Trimming removed 4 bases from V and 6 bases from J, with 23 bases in between. The length of the CDR3 is 16 residues. Germline CDR1 is SGHDT and CDR2 is YYEEEE.

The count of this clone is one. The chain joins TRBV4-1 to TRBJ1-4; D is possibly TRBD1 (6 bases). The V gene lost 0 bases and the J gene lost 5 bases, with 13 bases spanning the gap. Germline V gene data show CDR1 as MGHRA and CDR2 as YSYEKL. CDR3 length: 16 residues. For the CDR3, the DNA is TGCGCCAGCAGCCAAGACCCAGGGGCTGGAAATGAAAAACTGTTTTTT. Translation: CASSQDPGAGNEKLFF.

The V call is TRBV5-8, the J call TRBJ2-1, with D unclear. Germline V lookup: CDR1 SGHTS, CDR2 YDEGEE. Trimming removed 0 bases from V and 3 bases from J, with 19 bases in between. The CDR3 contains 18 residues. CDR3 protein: CASSLVLGSFLYYNEQFF. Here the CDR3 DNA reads TGTGCCAGCAGCTTGGTCCTCGGCTCCTTCTTATACTACAATGAGCAGTTCTTC.

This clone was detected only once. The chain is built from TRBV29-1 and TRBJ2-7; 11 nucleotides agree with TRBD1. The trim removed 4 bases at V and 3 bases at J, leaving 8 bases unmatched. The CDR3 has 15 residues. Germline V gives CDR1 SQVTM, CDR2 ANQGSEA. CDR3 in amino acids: CSVAWDRGTDYEQYF. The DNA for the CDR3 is TGCAGCGTTGCGTGGGACAGGGGGACGGACTACGAGCAGTACTTC.

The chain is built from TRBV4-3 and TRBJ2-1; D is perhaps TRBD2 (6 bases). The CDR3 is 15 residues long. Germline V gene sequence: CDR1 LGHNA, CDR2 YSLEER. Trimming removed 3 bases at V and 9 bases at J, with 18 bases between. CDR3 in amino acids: CASSHETGGIGEQFF. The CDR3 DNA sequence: TGCGCCAGCAGCCACGAGACCGGAGGGATCGGTGAGCAGTTCTTC.

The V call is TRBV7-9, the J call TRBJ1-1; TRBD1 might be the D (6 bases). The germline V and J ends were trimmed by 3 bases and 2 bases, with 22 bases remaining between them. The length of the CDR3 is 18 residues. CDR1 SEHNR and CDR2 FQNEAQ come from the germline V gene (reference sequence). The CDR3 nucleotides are TGTGCCAGCAGCTTTATTTCAGGGGTTGGAAAGGGTAACACTGAAGCTTTCTTT. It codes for CASSFISGVGKGNTEAFF.

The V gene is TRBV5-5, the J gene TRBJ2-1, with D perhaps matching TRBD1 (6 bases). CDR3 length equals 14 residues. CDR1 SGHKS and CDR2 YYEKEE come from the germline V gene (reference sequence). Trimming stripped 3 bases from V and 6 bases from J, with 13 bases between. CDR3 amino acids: CASSSFGTSNEQFF. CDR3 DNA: TGTGCCAGCAGCTCCTTCGGGACAAGCAATGAGCAGTTCTTC.

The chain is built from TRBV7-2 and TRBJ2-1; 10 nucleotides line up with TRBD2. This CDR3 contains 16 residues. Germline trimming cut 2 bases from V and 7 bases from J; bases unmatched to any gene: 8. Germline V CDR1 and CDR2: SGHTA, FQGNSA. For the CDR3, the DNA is TGTGCCAGCAGCTTACGTCAGGGACTAGCGTCAAATGAGCAGTTCTTC. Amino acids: CASSLRQGLASNEQFF. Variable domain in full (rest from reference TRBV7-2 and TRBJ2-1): GAGVSQSPSNKVTEKGKDVELRCDPISGHTALYWYRQSLGQGLEFLIYFQGNSAPDKSGLPSDRFSAERTGGSVSTLTIQRTQQEDSAVYLCASSLRQGLASNEQFFGPGTRLTVL.

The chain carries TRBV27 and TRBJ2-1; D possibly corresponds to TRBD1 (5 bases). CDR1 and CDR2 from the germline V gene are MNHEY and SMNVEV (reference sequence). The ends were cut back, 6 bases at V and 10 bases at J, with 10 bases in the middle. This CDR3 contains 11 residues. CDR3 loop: CASSPGIEQFF. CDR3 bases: TGTGCCAGCAGCCCAGGGATCGAGCAGTTCTTC.

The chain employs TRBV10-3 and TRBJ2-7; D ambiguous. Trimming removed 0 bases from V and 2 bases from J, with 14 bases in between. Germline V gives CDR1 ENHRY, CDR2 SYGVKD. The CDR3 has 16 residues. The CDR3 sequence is CAISESLGRNTYEQYF. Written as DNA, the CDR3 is TGTGCCATCAGTGAGTCGCTAGGACGGAACACCTACGAGCAGTACTTC.

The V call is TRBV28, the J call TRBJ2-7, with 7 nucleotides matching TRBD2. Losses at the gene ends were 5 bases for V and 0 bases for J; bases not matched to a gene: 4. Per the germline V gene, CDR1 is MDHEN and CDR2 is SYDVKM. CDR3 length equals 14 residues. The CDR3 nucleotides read TGTGCCAGCAGTCCATTAGCGGGCTCCTACGAGCAGTACTTC. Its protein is CASSPLAGSYEQYF.

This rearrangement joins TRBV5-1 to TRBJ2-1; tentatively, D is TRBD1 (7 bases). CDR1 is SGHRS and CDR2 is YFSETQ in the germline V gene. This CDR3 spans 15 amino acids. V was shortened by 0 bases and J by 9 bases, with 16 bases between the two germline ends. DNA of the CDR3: TGCGCCAGCAGCTTGGAGGCAGGGGGGAACGGTGAGCAGTTCTTC. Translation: CASSLEAGGNGEQFF.

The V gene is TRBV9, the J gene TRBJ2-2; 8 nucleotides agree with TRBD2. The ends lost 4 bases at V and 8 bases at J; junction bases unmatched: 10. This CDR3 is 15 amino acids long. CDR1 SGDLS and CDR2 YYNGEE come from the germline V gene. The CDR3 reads CASSPRTSLSGELFF. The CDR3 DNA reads TGTGCCAGCAGCCCTCGGACTAGCCTATCAGGGGAGCTGTTTTTT. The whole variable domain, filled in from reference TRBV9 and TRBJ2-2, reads DSGVTQTPKHLITATGQRVTLRCSPRSGDLSVYWYQQSLDQGLQFLIQYYNGEERAKGNILERFSAQQFPDLHSELNLSSLELGDSALYFCASSPRTSLSGELFFGEGSRLTVL.

CDR3 in amino acids: CASSQGDRGRGYTF. In DNA form, the CDR3 reads TGTGCCAGCAGCCAAGGGGACAGGGGGCGAGGCTACACCTTC. This chain joins TRBV3-1 (or the pseudogene TRBV3-2) and TRBJ1-2, with 12 bases aligning to TRBD1. The CDR3 spans 14 residues. Trimming cost V 1 base and J 8 bases; bases outside gene matches: 2. CDR1 is LGHDT, CDR2 YNNKEL, per germline (reference sequence).

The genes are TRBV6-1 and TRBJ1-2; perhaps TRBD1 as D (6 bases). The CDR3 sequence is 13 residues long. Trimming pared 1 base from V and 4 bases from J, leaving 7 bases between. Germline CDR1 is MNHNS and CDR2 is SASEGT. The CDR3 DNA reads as TGTGCCAGCAGTGAAGGCAGGGGCTATGGCTACACCTTC. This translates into CASSEGRGYGYTF.

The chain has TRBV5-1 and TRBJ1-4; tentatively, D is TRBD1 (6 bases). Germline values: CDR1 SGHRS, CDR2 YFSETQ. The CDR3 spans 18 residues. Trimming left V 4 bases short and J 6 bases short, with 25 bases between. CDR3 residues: CASSVLPRGGLGDEKLFF. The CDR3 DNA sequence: TGCGCCAGCAGCGTACTACCGCGGGGGGGCCTCGGGGATGAAAAACTGTTTTTT.

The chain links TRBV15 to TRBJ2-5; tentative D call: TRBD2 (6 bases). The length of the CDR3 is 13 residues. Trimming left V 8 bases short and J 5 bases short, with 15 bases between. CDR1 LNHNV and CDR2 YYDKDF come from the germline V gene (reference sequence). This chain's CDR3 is CATQAGPEETQYF. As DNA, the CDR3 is TGTGCCACCCAGGCGGGGCCAGAGGAGACCCAGTACTTC.

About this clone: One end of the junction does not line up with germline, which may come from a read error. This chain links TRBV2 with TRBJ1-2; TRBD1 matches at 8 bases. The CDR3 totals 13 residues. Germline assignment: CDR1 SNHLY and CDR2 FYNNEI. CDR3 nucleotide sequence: TGTGCCAGCAGGGAAGGACAGGGTTCCGGCTACACCTTC. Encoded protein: CASREGQGSGYTF. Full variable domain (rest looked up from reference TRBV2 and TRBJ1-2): EPEVTQTPSHQVTQMGQEVILRCVPISNHLYFYWYRQILGQKVEFLVSFYNNEISEKSEIFDDQFSVERPDGSNFTLKIRSTKLEDSAMYFCASREGQGSGYTFGSGTRLTVV.

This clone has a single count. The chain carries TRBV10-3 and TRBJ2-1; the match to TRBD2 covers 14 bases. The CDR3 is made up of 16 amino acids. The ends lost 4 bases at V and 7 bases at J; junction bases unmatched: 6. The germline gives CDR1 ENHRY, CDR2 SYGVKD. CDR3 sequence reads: CAISGLAGGRGNEQFF. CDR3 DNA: TGTGCCATCAGTGGACTAGCGGGGGGGCGTGGGAATGAGCAGTTCTTC.

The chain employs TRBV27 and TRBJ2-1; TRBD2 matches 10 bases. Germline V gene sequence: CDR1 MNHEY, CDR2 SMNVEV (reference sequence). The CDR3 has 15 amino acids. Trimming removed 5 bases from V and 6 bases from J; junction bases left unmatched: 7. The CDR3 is CASSILAGVINEQFF. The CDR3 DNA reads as TGTGCCAGCAGTATCCTAGCGGGAGTCATCAATGAGCAGTTCTTC.

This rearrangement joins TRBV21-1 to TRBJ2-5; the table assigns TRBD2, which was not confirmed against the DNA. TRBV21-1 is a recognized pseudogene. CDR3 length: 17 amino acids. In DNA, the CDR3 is TGTGCCAGCAGCACAAAGCGGGGGGTAGGATTTCAAGAGACCCAGTACTTC. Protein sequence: CASSTKRGVGFQETQYF.